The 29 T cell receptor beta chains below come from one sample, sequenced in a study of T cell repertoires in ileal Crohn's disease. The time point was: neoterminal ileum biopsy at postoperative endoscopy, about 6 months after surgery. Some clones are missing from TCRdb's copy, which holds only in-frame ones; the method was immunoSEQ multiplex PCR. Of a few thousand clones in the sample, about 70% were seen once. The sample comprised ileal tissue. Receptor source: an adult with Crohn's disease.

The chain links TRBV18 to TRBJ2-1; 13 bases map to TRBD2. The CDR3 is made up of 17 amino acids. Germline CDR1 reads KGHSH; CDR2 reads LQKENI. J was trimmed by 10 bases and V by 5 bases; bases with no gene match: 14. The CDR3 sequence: CASSDGLAGASGLEQFF. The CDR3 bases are TGTGCCAGCTCAGATGGACTAGCGGGGGCCTCGGGTTTAGAGCAGTTCTTC.

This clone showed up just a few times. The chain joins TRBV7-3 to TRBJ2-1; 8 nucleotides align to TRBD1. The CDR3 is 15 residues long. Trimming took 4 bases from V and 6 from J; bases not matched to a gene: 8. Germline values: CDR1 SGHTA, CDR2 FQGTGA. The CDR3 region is CASSSTGEGGNEQFF. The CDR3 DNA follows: TGTGCCAGCAGCTCGACAGGGGAAGGCGGCAATGAGCAGTTCTTC.

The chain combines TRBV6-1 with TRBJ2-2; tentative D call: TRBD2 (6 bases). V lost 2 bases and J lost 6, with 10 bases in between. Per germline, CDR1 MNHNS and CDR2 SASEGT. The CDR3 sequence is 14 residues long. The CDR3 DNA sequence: TGTGCCAGCAGTGAATTGGAGGGAGCCGGGGAGCTGTTTTTT. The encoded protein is CASSELEGAGELFF.

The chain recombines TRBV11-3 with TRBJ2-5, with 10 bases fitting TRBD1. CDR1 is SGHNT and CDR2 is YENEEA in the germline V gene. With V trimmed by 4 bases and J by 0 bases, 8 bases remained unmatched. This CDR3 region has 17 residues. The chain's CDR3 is CASSSPLGQGNQETQYF. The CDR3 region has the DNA TGTGCCAGCAGCTCCCCATTGGGACAGGGGAACCAAGAGACCCAGTACTTC.

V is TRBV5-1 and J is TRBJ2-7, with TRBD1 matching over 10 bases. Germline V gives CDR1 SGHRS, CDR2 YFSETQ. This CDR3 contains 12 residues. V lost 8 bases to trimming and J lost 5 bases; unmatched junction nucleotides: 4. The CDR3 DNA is TGCGCCAGTAGGGACAGGGGAAACGAGCAGTACTTC. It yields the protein CASRDRGNEQYF.

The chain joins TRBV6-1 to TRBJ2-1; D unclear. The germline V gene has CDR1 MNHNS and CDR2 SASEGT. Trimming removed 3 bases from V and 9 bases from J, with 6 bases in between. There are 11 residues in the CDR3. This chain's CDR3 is CASSEVLEQFF. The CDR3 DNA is TGTGCCAGCAGTGAGGTACTTGAGCAGTTCTTC.

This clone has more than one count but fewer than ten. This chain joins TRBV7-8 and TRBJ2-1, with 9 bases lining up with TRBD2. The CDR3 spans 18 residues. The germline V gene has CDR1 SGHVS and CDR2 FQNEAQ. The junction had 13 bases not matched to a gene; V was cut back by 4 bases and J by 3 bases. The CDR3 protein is CASSSREGGGAIYNEQFF. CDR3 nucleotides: TGTGCCAGCAGCTCTCGAGAAGGCGGGGGGGCCATCTACAATGAGCAGTTCTTC.

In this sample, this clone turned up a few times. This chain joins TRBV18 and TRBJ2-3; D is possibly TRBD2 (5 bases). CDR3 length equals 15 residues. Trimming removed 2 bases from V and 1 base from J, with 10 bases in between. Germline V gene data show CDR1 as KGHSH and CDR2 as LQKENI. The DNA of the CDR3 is TGTGCCAGCTCACCAAGGGAGCGGCGCACAGATACGCAGTATTTT. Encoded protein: CASSPRERRTDTQYF.

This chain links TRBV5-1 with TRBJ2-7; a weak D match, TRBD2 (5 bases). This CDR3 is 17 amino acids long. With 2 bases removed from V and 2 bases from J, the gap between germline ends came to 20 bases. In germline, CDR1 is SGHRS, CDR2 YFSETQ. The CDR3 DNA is TGCGCCAGCAGCTTCGACGGACGAGGGTACAGAACCTACGAGCAGTACTTC. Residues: CASSFDGRGYRTYEQYF.

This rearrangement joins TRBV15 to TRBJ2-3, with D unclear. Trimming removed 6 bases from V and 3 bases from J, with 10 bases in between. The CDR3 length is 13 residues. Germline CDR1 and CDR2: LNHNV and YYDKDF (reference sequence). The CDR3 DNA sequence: TGTGCCACCAGGGTTTCTAGTACAGATACGCAGTATTTT. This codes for CATRVSSTDTQYF.

CDR3 nucleotide sequence: TGCGCCAGCAGCCAAGATTTTCGCCCAGACCCTAGGGAAAAACTGTTTTTT. It codes for CASSQDFRPDPREKLFF. The chain is built from TRBV4-3 and TRBJ1-4; D unclear. The germline V gene has CDR1 LGHNA and CDR2 YSLEER. V was clipped by 0 bases and J by 8 bases, with 19 bases between them. The CDR3 sequence is 17 residues long.

The CDR3 nucleotides are TGTGCCAGCAGTTTATTGCCCGGAGGACTAGCGGGGGGGAACCCCTACGAGCAGTACTTC. This encodes CASSLLPGGLAGGNPYEQYF. The chain joins TRBV27 to TRBJ2-7, with 15 nucleotides matching TRBD2. J was trimmed by 2 bases and V by 1 base; bases with no gene match: 12. The germline V gene encodes CDR1 MNHEY and CDR2 SMNVEV (reference sequence). This CDR3 region has 20 residues.

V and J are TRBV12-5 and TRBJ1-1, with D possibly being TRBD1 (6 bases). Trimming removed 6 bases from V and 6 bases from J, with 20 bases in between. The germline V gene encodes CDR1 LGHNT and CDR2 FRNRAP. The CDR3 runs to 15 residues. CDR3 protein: CASGAQLGAPPEAFF. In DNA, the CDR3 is TGTGCTAGTGGGGCCCAACTGGGGGCCCCACCTGAAGCTTTCTTT.

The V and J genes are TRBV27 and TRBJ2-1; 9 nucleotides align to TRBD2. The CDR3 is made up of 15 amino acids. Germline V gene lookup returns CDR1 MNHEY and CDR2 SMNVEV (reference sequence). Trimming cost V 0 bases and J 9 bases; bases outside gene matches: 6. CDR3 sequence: CASSLSGGGASEQFF. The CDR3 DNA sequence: TGTGCCAGCAGTTTATCTGGCGGGGGGGCCTCTGAGCAGTTCTTC.

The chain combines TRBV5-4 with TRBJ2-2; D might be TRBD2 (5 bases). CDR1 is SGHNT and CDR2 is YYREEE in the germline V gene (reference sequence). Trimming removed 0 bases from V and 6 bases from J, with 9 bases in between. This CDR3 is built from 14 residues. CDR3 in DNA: TGTGCCAGCAGCTTGGGGGCGGGTGCCGGGGAGCTGTTTTTT. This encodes CASSLGAGAGELFF.

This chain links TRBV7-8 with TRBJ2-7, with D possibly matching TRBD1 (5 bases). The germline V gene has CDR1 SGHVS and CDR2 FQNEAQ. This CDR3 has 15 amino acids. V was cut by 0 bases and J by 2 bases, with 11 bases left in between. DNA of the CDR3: TGTGCCAGCAGCTTAGCCGCAGGGATGACCTACGAGCAGTACTTC. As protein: CASSLAAGMTYEQYF.

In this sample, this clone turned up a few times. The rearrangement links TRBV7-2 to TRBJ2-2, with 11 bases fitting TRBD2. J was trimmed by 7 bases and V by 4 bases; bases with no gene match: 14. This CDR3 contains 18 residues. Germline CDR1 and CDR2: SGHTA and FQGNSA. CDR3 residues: CASSSPRIAGGRNGELFF. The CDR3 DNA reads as TGTGCCAGCAGCTCCCCTCGCATAGCGGGGGGGCGAAACGGGGAGCTGTTTTTT.

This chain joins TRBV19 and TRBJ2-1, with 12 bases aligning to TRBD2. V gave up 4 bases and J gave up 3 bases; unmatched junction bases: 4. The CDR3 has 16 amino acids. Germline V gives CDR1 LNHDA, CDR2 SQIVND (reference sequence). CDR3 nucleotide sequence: TGTGCCAGTAGTACAACTAGCGGGGGGCGCTACAATGAGCAGTTCTTC. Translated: CASSTTSGGRYNEQFF.

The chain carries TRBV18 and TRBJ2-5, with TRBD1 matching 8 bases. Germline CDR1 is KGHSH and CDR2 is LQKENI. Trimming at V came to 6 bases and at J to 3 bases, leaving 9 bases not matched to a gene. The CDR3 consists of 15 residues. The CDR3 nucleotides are TGTGCCAGCTCTCCCGCAGGGGGCGCGGAAGAGACCCAGTACTTC. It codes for CASSPAGGAEETQYF.

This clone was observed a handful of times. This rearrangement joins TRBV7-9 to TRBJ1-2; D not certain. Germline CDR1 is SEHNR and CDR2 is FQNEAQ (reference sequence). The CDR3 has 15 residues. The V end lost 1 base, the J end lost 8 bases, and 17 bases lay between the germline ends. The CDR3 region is CASSLVAVAPSGYTF. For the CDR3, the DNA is TGTGCCAGCAGCTTAGTGGCGGTTGCGCCTTCCGGCTACACCTTC. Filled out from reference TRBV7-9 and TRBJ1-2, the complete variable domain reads DTGVSQNPRHKITKRGQNVTFRCDPISEHNRLYWYRQTLGQGPEFLTYFQNEAQLEKSRLLSDRFSAERPKGSFSTLEIQRTEQGDSAMYLCASSLVAVAPSGYTFGSGTRLTVV.

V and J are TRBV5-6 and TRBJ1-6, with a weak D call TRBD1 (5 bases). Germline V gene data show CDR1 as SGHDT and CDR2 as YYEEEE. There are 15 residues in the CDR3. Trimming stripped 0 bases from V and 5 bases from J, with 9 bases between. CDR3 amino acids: CASSLGDYNNSPLHF. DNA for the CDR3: TGTGCCAGCAGCTTGGGGGACTATAATAATTCACCCCTCCACTTT.

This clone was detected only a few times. The CDR3 nucleotides are TGTGCCAGCACCGACAGGGGGTACCACTACGAGCAGTACTTC. Translation gives CASTDRGYHYEQYF. The gene calls are TRBV6-5 and TRBJ2-7, with 9 bases that match TRBD1. Germline CDR1 MNHEY, CDR2 SVGAGI. This CDR3 has 14 residues. V was clipped by 7 bases and J by 3 bases; unmatched bases: 7.

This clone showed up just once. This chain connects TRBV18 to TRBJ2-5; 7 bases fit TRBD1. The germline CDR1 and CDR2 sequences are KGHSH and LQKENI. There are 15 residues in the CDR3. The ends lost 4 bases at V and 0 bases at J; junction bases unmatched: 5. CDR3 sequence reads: CASSRYGTDQETQYF. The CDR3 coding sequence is TGTGCCAGCTCACGATACGGGACAGACCAAGAGACCCAGTACTTC.

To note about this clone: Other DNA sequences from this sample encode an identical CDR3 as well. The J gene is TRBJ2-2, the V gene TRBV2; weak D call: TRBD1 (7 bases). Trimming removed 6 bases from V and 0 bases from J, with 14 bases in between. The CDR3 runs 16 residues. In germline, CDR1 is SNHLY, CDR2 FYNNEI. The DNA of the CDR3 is TGTGCCAGCAGCGACCCAGGGGGGCCGAACACCGGGGAGCTGTTTTTT. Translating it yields CASSDPGGPNTGELFF.

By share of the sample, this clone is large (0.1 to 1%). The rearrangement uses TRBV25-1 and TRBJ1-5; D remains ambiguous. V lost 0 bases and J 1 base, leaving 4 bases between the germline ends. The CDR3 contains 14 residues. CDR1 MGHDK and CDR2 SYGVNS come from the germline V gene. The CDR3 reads CASSEYVSNQPQHF. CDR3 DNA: TGTGCCAGCAGTGAATATGTAAGCAATCAGCCCCAGCATTTT.

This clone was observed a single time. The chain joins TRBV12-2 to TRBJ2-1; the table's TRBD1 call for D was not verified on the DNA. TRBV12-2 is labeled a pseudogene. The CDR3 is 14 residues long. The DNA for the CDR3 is TGTGCAAGTCCCCTAGGGGTTATTCCAAATGAGCAGTTCTTC. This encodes CASPLGVIPNEQFF.

CDR3 in DNA: TGTGCCAGCAGGGGCGGGGGGGCCTTTGAGCAGTTCTTC. It specifies CASRGGGAFEQFF. The chain recombines TRBV14 with TRBJ2-1; 9 bases line up with TRBD2. This CDR3 has 13 residues. From germline, CDR1 is SGHDN and CDR2 FVKESK. Trimming took 6 bases from V and 9 from J; bases not matched to a gene: 6. Full variable domain (outside the CDR3, taken from reference TRBV14 and TRBJ2-1): EAGVTQFPSHSVIEKGQTVTLRCDPISGHDNLYWYRRVMGKEIKFLLHFVKESKQDESGMPNNRFLAERTGGTYSTLKVQPAELEDSGVYFCASRGGGAFEQFFGPGTRLTVL.

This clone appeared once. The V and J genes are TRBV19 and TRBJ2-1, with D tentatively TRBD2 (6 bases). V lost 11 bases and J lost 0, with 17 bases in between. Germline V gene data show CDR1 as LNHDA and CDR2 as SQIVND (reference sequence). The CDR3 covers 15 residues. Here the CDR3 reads CAAQRGFYSYNEQFF. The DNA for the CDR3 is TGTGCCGCCCAACGGGGGTTTTACTCCTACAATGAGCAGTTCTTC.

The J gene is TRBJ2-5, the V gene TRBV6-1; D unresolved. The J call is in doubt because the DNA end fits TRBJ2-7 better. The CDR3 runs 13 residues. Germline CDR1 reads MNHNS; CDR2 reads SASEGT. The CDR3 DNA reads TGTGCCAGCAGTGATGGGCTCCCCTACGAGCAGTACTTC. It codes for CASSDGLPYEQYF.